A single sample is the source of the 2 T cell receptor beta chains below, sequenced in a study of graft-versus-host responses after intestinal transplantation. The assay was immunoSEQ multiplex PCR, and TCRdb's table has in-frame clones only and misses some. Here the sample spans 100,000 or so clones, 93% being singletons. For these TCRs, the target antigens are not known. Sequenced here: unstimulated CD8+ T cells sorted from spleen or lymph node cells, sampled before intestinal transplant. Receptors originate from a human donor who received an intestinal transplant.

In this sample, this clone turned up once. The rearrangement uses TRBV11-2 and TRBJ2-7, with 7 bases matching TRBD2. The CDR3 contains 15 residues. J was trimmed by 4 bases and V by 1 base; bases with no gene match: 7. From germline, CDR1 is SGHAT and CDR2 FQNNGV. The CDR3 here is CASSLGGGVGYEQYF. In DNA, the CDR3 is TGTGCCAGCAGCTTAGGCGGGGGAGTAGGGTACGAGCAGTACTTC.

V gene TRBV7-9 combines with J gene TRBJ2-6, with 8 positions matching TRBD1. The germline V gene encodes CDR1 SEHNR and CDR2 FQNEAQ (reference sequence). Germline trimming cut 6 bases from V and 0 bases from J; bases unmatched to any gene: 4. The CDR3 totals 16 residues. The CDR3 protein is CASRQGGISGANVLTF. CDR3 nucleotide sequence: TGTGCCAGCAGACAGGGGGGAATCTCTGGGGCCAACGTCCTGACTTTC.